This T cell receptor beta chain comes out of a study of regulatory T cells in long-lasting Graves disease (dated by TCRdb to 2020 to 2023). As for the study more broadly: Persistent Graves' disease meant more than 5 years of antithyroid drug treatment with TSH receptor autoantibodies that stayed positive. TCR sequencing covered some 13 persistent and around 20 newly diagnosed Graves' disease patients, some 35 samples in total. This study used TCR sequencing and RNA sequencing of peripheral blood to compare persistent Graves' disease patients against newly diagnosed Graves' disease patients. In the clinical cohort, patients with persistent Graves' disease had used antithyroid drugs for an average of approximately eleven years. The study was conducted in China and was registered as a clinical trial. What the study reported, not specific to this receptor: The study examined only peripheral blood because the primary lesion, thyroid tissue, could not be accessed. More public clonotypes were shared among persistent patients (under 3,000) than among newly diagnosed patients (966). The small sample size was acknowledged by the authors as a limitation that may reduce accuracy. Persistent Graves' disease patients showed lower TCR Shannon entropy and fewer highly expanded clones than newly diagnosed patients, suggesting clonal expansion. TRBV28, TRBJ1-2 and TRBJ2-5 were preferentially used in persistent disease, while TRBV20-1 and TRBJ2-1 were favored in newly diagnosed disease. Sequencing and analysis were restricted to the TCR beta chain.

The sample's time point label, in plain terms: persistent/refractory GD, antithyroid drugs over 5 years with positive TRAb. For both TCR sequencing and RNA sequencing, RNA was extracted from PBMCs using TRIzol. Graves' disease was diagnosed according to American Thyroid Association guidelines. Patients for the study were recruited at an endocrinology department in Xi'an, China. Each patient gave approximately 9 milliliters of peripheral blood, collected in an EDTA anticoagulant tube. Ficoll Paque Plus density gradient separation was used to isolate PBMCs, and no further T cell sorting was done. An Agilent 2100 Bioanalyzer and agarose gel were used to assess RNA quality, and a NanoDrop 2000 was used to measure RNA concentration. This clonotype was seen at least ten times. Its antigen target is currently unknown. No base-level quality is on record; no much larger clone is a single base apart. Library preparation employed multiplex PCR. Sequencing used an Illumina HiSeq 4000. iRepertoire HTBI primers and Arm-PCR amplification of CDR3 regions were used to construct TCR beta libraries. Before sequencing, the PCR products underwent gel purification. The original methods were these. A total of roughly 65 TRBV and 14 TRBJ segments were identified across samples and were used for gene usage analysis of CDR3 amino acid clonotypes. Filtered high-quality paired reads were merged into contigs using COPE and FqMerger. BLAST was used to align contigs to IMGT TRBV, TRBD and TRBJ reference genes, and CDR3 was defined according to IMGT. Any clonotype with a frequency above 0.1% was classified as a highly expanded clone. Shannon entropy served as the measure of repertoire diversity, while the Gini coefficient captured V-J evenness. A clonotype found in more than one individual was treated as public. TCRdb passed the public sequencing reads through fastp at Q25 and MiXCR, retaining productive beta sequences. Rows with a matching CDR3 protein are joined into one entry that keeps the most common DNA and genes. V and J calls and clone size were set by TCRdb, not the authors. This sample is represented by a few hundred thousand distinct CDR3 sequences; 20% to 25% of them were singletons. Of the sample, around 7% falls within the top ten clones.

Spanning cysteine to phenylalanine, the CDR3 consists of 14 amino acids. Only the CDR3 portion is preserved as DNA: 42 bases, with reading frame beginning at the first base. For CDR1 and CDR2, the germline V gene (reference sequence) lists SEHNR and FQNEAQ. V lost 5 bases and J lost 6 bases; the stretch between them is 17 bases long. This TCR came from a female donor with Graves disease. The chain couples TRBV7-9 to TRBJ2-7; the D gene cannot be resolved reliably. This specimen consisted of peripheral blood mononuclear cells (PBMCs), obtained when the disease was refractory, from a patient treated with antithyroid drugs. Here the CDR3 is given as CASSLFPSTGEQYF. The nucleotides are TGTGCCAGCAGCCTATTCCCCTCTACGGGCGAGCAGTACTTC.